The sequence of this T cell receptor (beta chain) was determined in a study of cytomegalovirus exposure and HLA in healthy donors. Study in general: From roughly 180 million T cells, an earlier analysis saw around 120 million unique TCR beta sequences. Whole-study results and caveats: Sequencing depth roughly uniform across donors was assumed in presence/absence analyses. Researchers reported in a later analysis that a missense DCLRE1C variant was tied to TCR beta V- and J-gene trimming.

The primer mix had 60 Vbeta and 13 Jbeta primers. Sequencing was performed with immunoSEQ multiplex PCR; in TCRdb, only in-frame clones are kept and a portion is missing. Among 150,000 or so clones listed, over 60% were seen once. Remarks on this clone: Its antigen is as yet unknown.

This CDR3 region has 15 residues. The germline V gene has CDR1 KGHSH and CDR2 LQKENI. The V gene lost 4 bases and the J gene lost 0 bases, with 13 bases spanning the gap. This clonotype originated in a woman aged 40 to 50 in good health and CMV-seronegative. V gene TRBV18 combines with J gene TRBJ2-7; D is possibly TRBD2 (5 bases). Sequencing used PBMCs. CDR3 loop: CASSLGRGSSYEQYF. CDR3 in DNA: TGTGCCAGCTCACTTGGACGGGGTAGCTCCTACGAGCAGTACTTC.